One T cell receptor beta chain is described in this entry. The CDR3 extends over 14 amino acids. Germline CDR1 SGHAT, CDR2 FQNNGV. V lost 5 bases and J lost 2, with 11 bases in between. This record comes from a study of blood T cell repertoires in COVID-19. Clones were read by immunoSEQ multiplex PCR, and TCRdb kept only the in-frame ones, dropping some. Found here are 150,000 or so clones, over 75% of them singletons; the top ten hold 13%. It was during active infection that Seattle patients were enrolled and then longitudinally followed. Sequencing was done on a sample of peripheral blood. The chain employs TRBV11-2 and TRBJ2-3, with D possibly being TRBD2 (6 bases). This clonotype was sampled from a man aged 18 to 29 with COVID-19, enrolled during active disease. The CDR3 DNA reads TGTGCCAGCAGCGCGGAGGGGCCCACAGATACGCAGTATTTT. Amino acids: CASSAEGPTDTQYF.